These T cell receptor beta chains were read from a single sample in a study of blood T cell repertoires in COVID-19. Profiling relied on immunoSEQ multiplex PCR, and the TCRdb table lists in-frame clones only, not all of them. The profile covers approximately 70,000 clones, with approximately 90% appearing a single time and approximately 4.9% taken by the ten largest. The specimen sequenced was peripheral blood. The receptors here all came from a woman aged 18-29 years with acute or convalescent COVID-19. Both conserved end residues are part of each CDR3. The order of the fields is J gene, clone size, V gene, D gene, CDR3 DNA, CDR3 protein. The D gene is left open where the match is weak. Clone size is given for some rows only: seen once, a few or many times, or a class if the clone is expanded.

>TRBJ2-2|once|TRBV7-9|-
TGTGCCAGCAGACTACGGGACTCCAACACCGGGGAGCTGTTTTTT
CASRLRDSNTGELFF
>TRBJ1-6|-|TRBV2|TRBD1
TGTGCCAGCAGTCCTGACAGGGGCCAATCACCCCTCCACTTT
CASSPDRGQSPLHF
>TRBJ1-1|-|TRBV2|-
TGTGCCAGCAGTGCGCAGGTTTGGGCTGAAGCTTTCTTT
CASSAQVWAEAFF
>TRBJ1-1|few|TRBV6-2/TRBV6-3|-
TGTGCCAGCAGTTGGCTACTAAACACTGAAGCTTTCTTT
CASSWLLNTEAFF
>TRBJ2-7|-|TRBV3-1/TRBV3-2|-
TGTGCCAGCAGCCAAGCCCCCATTTACGAGCAGTACTTC
CASSQAPIYEQYF
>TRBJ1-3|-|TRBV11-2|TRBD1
TGTGCCAGCAGCTCTTGGACAGGAGAAGGAAACACCATATATTTT
CASSSWTGEGNTIYF
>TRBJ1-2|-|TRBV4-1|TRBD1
TGCGCCAGCAGCCAAGAACAGGGGGCGCGTGGCTACACCTTC
CASSQEQGARGYTF
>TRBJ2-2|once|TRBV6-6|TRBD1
TGTGCCAGCAGTCCTACAGGGGGCGCGAACACCGGGGAGCTGTTTTTT
CASSPTGGANTGELFF
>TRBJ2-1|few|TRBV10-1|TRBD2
TGCGCCAGCTCGGGGGGGTCCACCTACAATGAGCAGTTCTTC
CASSGGSTYNEQFF
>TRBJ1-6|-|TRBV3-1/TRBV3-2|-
TGTGCCAGCAGCCAAGAAATGGTGAGATCACCCCTCCACTTT
CASSQEMVRSPLHF
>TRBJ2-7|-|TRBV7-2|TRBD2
TGTGCCAGCAGCTTGGCGGGAGAATACGAGCAGTACTTC
CASSLAGEYEQYF
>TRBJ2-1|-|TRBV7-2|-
TGTGCCAGCAGCTTAGGGGACACATTTGGGCAGTTCTTC
CASSLGDTFGQFF
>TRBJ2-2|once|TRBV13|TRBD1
TGTGCCAGCAGCTTATTAGGGGACAGGGTTGACACCGGGGAGCTGTTTTTT
CASSLLGDRVDTGELFF
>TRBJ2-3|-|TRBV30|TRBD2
TGTGCCTGGAGTCGCGGGGGGACTAGCACAGATACGCAGTATTTT
CAWSRGGTSTDTQYF
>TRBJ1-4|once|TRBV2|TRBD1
TGTGCCAGCAGGGCAGACAGGGGGACTAATGAAAAACTGTTTTTT
CASRADRGTNEKLFF
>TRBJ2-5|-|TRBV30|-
TGTGCCTGGAGTGGGGGGGAGCTTGAGACCCAGTACTTC
CAWSGGELETQYF
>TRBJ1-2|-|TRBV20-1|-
TGCAGTGCCCCGCGCCCTCTTGGCTACACCTTC
CSAPRPLGYTF
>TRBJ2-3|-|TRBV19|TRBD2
TGTGCCAGTAGTATAGCCCTAGCGGGAGTAATAGATACGCAGTATTTT
CASSIALAGVIDTQYF
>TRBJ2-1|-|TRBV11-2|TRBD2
TGTGCCAGCAGGGTAGCGGGAGGGGTTCTGAATGAGCAGTTCTTC
CASRVAGGVLNEQFF
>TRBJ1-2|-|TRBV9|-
TGTGCCAGCAGCCCGACCCCGGGGGGCAGAAGCTATGGCTACACCTTC
CASSPTPGGRSYGYTF
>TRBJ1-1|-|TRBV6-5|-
TGTGCCAGCACTTACAGCATGAACACTGAAGCTTTCTTT
CASTYSMNTEAFF
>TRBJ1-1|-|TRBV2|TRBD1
TGTGCCAGCAAACCCAGGACAGGGGTGGGAACTGAAGCTTTCTTT
CASKPRTGVGTEAFF
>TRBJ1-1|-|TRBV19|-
TGTGCCAGTAGTATCTGGTCGCGACAGGAAGCTTTCTTT
CASSIWSRQEAFF
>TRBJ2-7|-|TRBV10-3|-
TGTGCCATCAGGGAGGGGACAGAAATTTACGAGCAGTACTTC
CAIREGTEIYEQYF
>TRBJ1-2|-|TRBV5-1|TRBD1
TGCGCCAGCAGCTTGGGACAGGGATATCGGGACTATGGCTACACCTTC
CASSLGQGYRDYGYTF
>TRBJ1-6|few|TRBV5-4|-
TGTGCCAGCAGCTTGGGGATGGGGAGGAATTCACCCCTCCACTTT
CASSLGMGRNSPLHF
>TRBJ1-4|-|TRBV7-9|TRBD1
TGTGCCAGCAGCCTCCGACAGGGGTCTCCTGAAAAACTGTTTTTT
CASSLRQGSPEKLFF
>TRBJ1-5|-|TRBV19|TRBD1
TGTGCCAGTAGGGGACAGGGGGCATATCAGCCCCAGCATTTT
CASRGQGAYQPQHF
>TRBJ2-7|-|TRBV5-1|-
TGCGCCAGCAGCTTGGGGGGAGGTCAAGACTACGAGCAGTACTTC
CASSLGGGQDYEQYF
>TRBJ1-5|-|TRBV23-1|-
TGCGCCAGCAGTCTTGGGCAGGACACGTCCTATAGCAATCAGCCCCAGCATTTT
CASSLGQDTSYSNQPQHF
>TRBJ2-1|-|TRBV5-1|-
TGCGCCAGCAGCTTGAGCGCAACCCCTGGATTAAATGAGCAGTTCTTC
CASSLSATPGLNEQFF